This T cell receptor (beta chain) was documented in a study of T cell repertoires in cytomegalovirus infection. Overall study: Based on public TCR beta signatures, there were indications of CMV infection and of a matching HLA type. Overall study results and limits: HLA-C-restricted CMV-specific TCR beta clonotypes prevailed in the ex vivo response. Using cumulative public TCR beta family frequency, the authors identified those who carried CMV together with the relevant HLA.

TCRdb re-derived calls from the reads in MiXCR, one entry per CDR3 protein. The sample records 150,000 to 200,000 distinct CDR3 sequences, about 28% being singletons. With respect to this clonotype: What it recognizes is unknown.

This clonotype was sampled from a human donor in good health (CMV status not recorded). Some clones in this sample may be carry-over from other donors' samples. Material: PBMCs.

The CDR3 loop reads CASSLTSTANNEQFF. DNA of the CDR3: TGTGCCAGCAGCTTAACGTCGACAGCAAACAATGAGCAGTTCTTC. The chain links TRBV7-3 to TRBJ2-1; D perhaps matches TRBD1 (5 bases). The V gene's germline CDR1 is SGHTA and CDR2 FQGTGA. The ends were cut back, 0 bases at V and 5 bases at J, with 11 bases in the middle. This CDR3 contains 15 residues.